This T cell receptor beta chain was sequenced during a study of preoperative IRX-2 immunotherapy in early breast cancer. Trimming removed 3 bases at V and 9 bases at J, with 15 bases between. This CDR3 has 13 amino acids. Germline V gene data show CDR1 as SGHRS and CDR2 as YFSETQ. Treatment of the sample: preoperative locoregional IRX-2 cytokine immunotherapy. Preoperative locoregional IRX-2 cytokine immunotherapy was tested in the phase Ib source study. Sequencing was performed with immunoSEQ multiplex PCR; in TCRdb, only in-frame clones are kept and a portion is missing. The repertoire holds 20,000 to 30,000 clones, around 95% seen once, with 16% in the top ten.

The sample here was tumor tissue, taken after IRX-2 immunotherapy. The chain carries TRBV5-1 and TRBJ2-5; D is unclear. This clonotype originated in a human donor with breast cancer. The CDR3 here is CASSSGPLLAQYF. Written as DNA, the CDR3 is TGCGCCAGCAGCTCTGGACCGCTCTTGGCCCAGTACTTC.